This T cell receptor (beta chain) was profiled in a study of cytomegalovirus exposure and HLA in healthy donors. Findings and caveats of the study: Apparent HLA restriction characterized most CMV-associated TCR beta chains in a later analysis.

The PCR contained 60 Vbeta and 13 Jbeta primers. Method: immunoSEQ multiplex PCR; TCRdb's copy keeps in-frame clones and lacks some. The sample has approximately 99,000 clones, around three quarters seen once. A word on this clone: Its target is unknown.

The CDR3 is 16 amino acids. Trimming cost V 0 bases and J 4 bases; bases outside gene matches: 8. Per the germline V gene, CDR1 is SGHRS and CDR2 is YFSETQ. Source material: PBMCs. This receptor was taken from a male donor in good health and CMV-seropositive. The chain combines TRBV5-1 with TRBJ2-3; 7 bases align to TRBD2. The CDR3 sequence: CASSLEGLGVADTQYF. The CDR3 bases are TGCGCCAGCAGCTTGGAAGGACTAGGAGTCGCAGATACGCAGTATTTT. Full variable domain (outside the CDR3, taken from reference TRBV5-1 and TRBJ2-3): KAGVTQTPRYLIKTRGQQVTLSCSPISGHRSVSWYQQTPGQGLQFLFEYFSETQRNKGNFPGRFSGRQFSNSRSEMNVSTLELGDSALYLCASSLEGLGVADTQYFGPGTRLTVL.